The clone carrying this TCR beta chain was observed a handful of times. This entry belongs to a study of T cells in Graves' hyperthyroidism and ophthalmopathy. TCR beta CDR3 regions were amplified from RNA. During a first-round RT-PCR of the TCR CDR3, the HTBI primer set was used. TCRdb called the multiplex PCR reads again in MiXCR, with one record for every CDR3 protein. The sample lists about 360,000 distinct CDR3 sequences, roughly 13% seen once, with 9.2% in the top ten. V lost 5 bases and J lost 10, with 21 bases in between. The CDR3 length is 16 residues. Germline loops: CDR1 SGHDN, CDR2 FVKESK. Sequences were obtained from blood. The chain links TRBV14 to TRBJ1-6; D call uncertain. This receptor was obtained from a woman aged 18 to 35 with Graves' hyperthyroidism. The CDR3 DNA is TGTGCCAGCAGCGAAGGCCCCCAAGGGTTTGAGTCACCCCTCCACTTT. Amino acid sequence: CASSEGPQGFESPLHF.